Listed below are T cell receptor beta chains from one sample, sequenced in a study of blood T cell repertoires in COVID-19. The method was immunoSEQ multiplex PCR; TCRdb's version includes in-frame clones alone and lacks a portion of them. This sample has some 97,000 clones, with approximately 93% found just once. The sample taken for sequencing was peripheral blood. These receptors were obtained from a man aged 45-65 years with active COVID-19. Both conserved end residues are part of each CDR3. D genes are given only for firm matches. Some rows mark clone size as missing; the rest say once, few, many or name a class of expanded clone.

TRBV5-1	NA	TRBJ1-5	TRBD1	TGCGCCAGCAGCTTGGGGACAGGGGCTAGCAATCAGCCCCAGCATTTT	CASSLGTGASNQPQHF
TRBV2	once	TRBJ1-1	TRBD1	TGTGCCAGCAGGCCTCGACAGGGATCGAACACTGAAGCTTTCTTT	CASRPRQGSNTEAFF
TRBV19	NA	TRBJ2-3	TRBD1	TGTGCCAGTAGTACCGGACAGGGTTGGGCAGATACGCAGTATTTT	CASSTGQGWADTQYF
TRBV14	NA	TRBJ1-1	TRBD1	TGTGCCAGCAGCCAATTCGGACAGGGCGGAACTGAAGCTTTCTTT	CASSQFGQGGTEAFF
TRBV18	NA	TRBJ1-5	NA	TGTGCCAGCTCACCACGATCTCGATCCGGGGAGGATCAGCCCCAGCATTTT	CASSPRSRSGEDQPQHF
TRBV19	NA	TRBJ1-5	TRBD1	TGTGCCAGTAGTACCTTACAGGGGATAGGCAGCCAGCCCCAGCATTTT	CASSTLQGIGSQPQHF
TRBV4-1	NA	TRBJ1-1	TRBD1	TGCGCCAGCAGCCAAGGGGGGACAGGGCTTCCGGCTTTCTTT	CASSQGGTGLPAFF
TRBV11-3	NA	TRBJ2-5	NA	TGTGCCAGCAGCTTAAGCACAGCCGGGAAGACCCAGTACTTC	CASSLSTAGKTQYF
TRBV6-2/TRBV6-3	many	TRBJ2-2	NA	TGTGCCAGCAGTTACTCCAGGACGGGAAGGAACACCGGGGAGCTGTTTTTT	CASSYSRTGRNTGELFF
TRBV19	NA	TRBJ1-1	NA	TGTGCCAGTAGATCCCCGGGGAGCACTGAAGCTTTCTTT	CASRSPGSTEAFF
TRBV6-1	once	TRBJ1-6	TRBD1	TGTGCCAGCAGTGAGGATCCGGGACAGGGAGTCTCCTATAATTCACCCCTCCACTTT	CASSEDPGQGVSYNSPLHF
TRBV19	NA	TRBJ2-1	NA	TGTGCCAGTAACCCCGGCGGAACGGGTTACAATGAGCAGTTCTTC	CASNPGGTGYNEQFF
TRBV5-1	NA	TRBJ2-1	NA	TGCGCCAGCAGCTCGGGCCGCGGGACAGCCTCCTACAATGAGCAGTTCTTC	CASSSGRGTASYNEQFF
TRBV5-8	NA	TRBJ1-5	NA	TGTGCCAGCAGCCCGAAACCCGACGGGAGCAATCAGCCCCAGCATTTT	CASSPKPDGSNQPQHF
TRBV5-4	NA	TRBJ1-1	NA	TGTGCCAGCAGCTCCAAGCCCCGCGGGGCTTTCTTT	CASSSKPRGAFF
TRBV3-1/TRBV3-2	NA	TRBJ1-1	NA	TGTGCCAGCAGCCTGACAGGACTGAATCGAGCTTTCTTT	CASSLTGLNRAFF
TRBV5-4	NA	TRBJ2-7	TRBD2	TGTGCCAGCAGCTTGGCCCGGGGGGGCTCCTACGAGCAGTACTTC	CASSLARGGSYEQYF
TRBV7-9	NA	TRBJ2-1	NA	TGTGCCAGCAGCTTAGCGGGACAAACCTACAATGAGCAGTTCTTC	CASSLAGQTYNEQFF
TRBV9	NA	TRBJ2-1	TRBD2	TGTGCCAGCAGCACATTTCAAAGCGGGAGCAATGAGCAGTTCTTC	CASSTFQSGSNEQFF
TRBV28	NA	TRBJ1-2	TRBD1	TGTGCCAGCAGTGCCGGGGGACAGGGTCTGGGCTACACCTTC	CASSAGGQGLGYTF
TRBV3-1/TRBV3-2	once	TRBJ2-7	TRBD2	TGTGCCAGCAGCCCCGGACTAGCGGGGTCCTACGAGCAGTACTTC	CASSPGLAGSYEQYF
TRBV7-2	NA	TRBJ2-3	NA	TGTGCCAGCAGCTTATCAGGCCCAGATACGCAGTATTTT	CASSLSGPDTQYF
TRBV7-2	NA	TRBJ1-2	TRBD1	TGTGCCAGCAGCCTACTGGACAGGGGAGTGGGCTACACCTTC	CASSLLDRGVGYTF
TRBV5-1	NA	TRBJ1-5	NA	TGCGCCAGCTCGACGGGGTGGAATCAGCCCCAGCATTTT	CASSTGWNQPQHF
TRBV12-3/TRBV12-4	NA	TRBJ1-5	NA	TGTGCCAGCAGTCGGATTCGAGGTCAGCCCCAGCATTTT	CASSRIRGQPQHF
TRBV9	NA	TRBJ2-5	TRBD1	TGTGCCAGCAGCGAGCCGGGACAGGGGTGGCAAGAGACCCAGTACTTC	CASSEPGQGWQETQYF
TRBV3-1/TRBV3-2	few	TRBJ1-3	TRBD1	TGTGCCAGCAGCCGGGGACAGGGGGCGAAAGGAAACACCATATATTTT	CASSRGQGAKGNTIYF
TRBV5-6	few	TRBJ2-1	TRBD2	TGTGCCAGCACCCCCGCCGGGACTAGAAACAATGAGCAGTTCTTC	CASTPAGTRNNEQFF
TRBV19	NA	TRBJ1-1	TRBD1	TGTGCCAGTAGTATGAAGGGGGCCACTGAAGCTTTCTTT	CASSMKGATEAFF
TRBV18	NA	TRBJ2-2	TRBD1	TGTGCCAGCTCACCAGACAGGGGAGACACCGGGGAGCTGTTTTTT	CASSPDRGDTGELFF
TRBV24-1	NA	TRBJ1-2	TRBD1	TGTGCCACCAGTGACCCCGGGACAGGTGATGGCTACACCTTC	CATSDPGTGDGYTF
TRBV27	NA	TRBJ1-4	TRBD1	TGTGCCAGCAGTCCAACAGGGGAGGCAACTAATGAAAAACTGTTTTTT	CASSPTGEATNEKLFF
TRBV6-5	NA	TRBJ2-3	NA	TGTGCCAGCAGTTACTCGCCGGCGGGGACGCAGTATTTT	CASSYSPAGTQYF
TRBV10-3	NA	TRBJ2-1	TRBD1	TGTGCCATCAGTGAGTCGGGACAGGGGTTCAATGAGCAGTTCTTC	CAISESGQGFNEQFF
TRBV24-1	few	TRBJ2-3	TRBD2	TGTGCCACCAGTGCAAGTAAACCTGGGACTAGCGGATATAGCACAGATACGCAGTATTTT	CATSASKPGTSGYSTDTQYF
TRBV3-1/TRBV3-2	NA	TRBJ1-3	NA	TGTGCCAGCAGCGGGCAAAGAAACACCATATATTTT	CASSGQRNTIYF
TRBV28	NA	TRBJ1-2	TRBD1	TGTGCCAGCAGTTTACAGGGGGCGGTAAACTATGGCTACACCTTC	CASSLQGAVNYGYTF
TRBV7-2	NA	TRBJ1-5	TRBD1	TGTGCCAGCGGGACAGGCCCATTGGAGCCCCAGCATTTT	CASGTGPLEPQHF
TRBV7-2	NA	TRBJ2-1	TRBD2	TGTGCCAGCAGCCGCACCCCCGGGACTACACACAATGAGCAGTTCTTC	CASSRTPGTTHNEQFF
TRBV19	NA	TRBJ2-2	TRBD1	TGTGCCAGTATAAGTCCGAGTGGGACAGCCGACACCGGGGAGCTGTTTTTT	CASISPSGTADTGELFF
TRBV1	once	TRBJ2-1	NA	TGCACCAGCGTAGCGGGACCCTACAATGAGCAGTTCTTC	CTSVAGPYNEQFF
TRBV2	NA	TRBJ1-6	NA	TGTGCCAGCAACCCCGGAGGGACTACTAATTCACCCCTCCACTTT	CASNPGGTTNSPLHF
TRBV5-1	NA	TRBJ1-3	NA	TGCGCCAGCTGCTTCGACAGGACGACTCCTGGAAACACCATATATTTT	CASCFDRTTPGNTIYF
TRBV6-2/TRBV6-3	NA	TRBJ1-5	NA	TGTGCCAGCAGTTACTCTTCGAGGAATCAGCCCCAGCATTTT	CASSYSSRNQPQHF
TRBV7-2	NA	TRBJ2-7	NA	TGTGCCAGCAGCTTAACTACCTACGAGCAGTACTTC	CASSLTTYEQYF
TRBV2	NA	TRBJ1-1	TRBD1	TGTGCCATTCCGGGACAGGGGAGCACTGAAGCTTTCTTT	CAIPGQGSTEAFF
TRBV18	NA	TRBJ1-5	TRBD1	TGTGCCAGCTCCTTTACAGGGGGCGAAGGTAATCAGCCCCAGCATTTT	CASSFTGGEGNQPQHF
TRBV10-2	NA	TRBJ1-1	NA	TGCGCCAGCATTGGCCTGAACACTGAAGCTTTCTTT	CASIGLNTEAFF
TRBV19	NA	TRBJ1-1	NA	TGTGCCAGTAGTATGGGGGCAGGGGTTGCCGCTTTCTTT	CASSMGAGVAAFF
TRBV11-1	few	TRBJ2-2	NA	TGTGCCAGCAGCTTAGGGCCGAACACCGGGGAGCTGTTTTTT	CASSLGPNTGELFF
TRBV2	NA	TRBJ1-1	NA	TGTGCCAGTCGGGGTGAGCCTGAAGCTTTCTTT	CASRGEPEAFF
TRBV7-2	NA	TRBJ2-1	NA	TGTGCCAGCAGCTTCTCGAGCTCCTACAATGAGCAGTTCTTC	CASSFSSSYNEQFF
TRBV24-1	NA	TRBJ1-2	TRBD1	TGTGCCACCAGTGGTGTGGACAGGGGGAACTATGGCTACACCTTC	CATSGVDRGNYGYTF
TRBV7-9	NA	TRBJ1-2	TRBD1	TGTGCCAGCAGCTTAAACAGGGGGGACTATGGCTACACCTTC	CASSLNRGDYGYTF